These T cell receptor beta chains were read from a single sample in a study of T cells after yellow fever vaccination. MiXCR, run by TCRdb on the 5' RACE reads, gives a single entry per CDR3 protein. This table has around 550,000 distinct CDR3 sequences, 15% to 20% appearing once. This specimen was PBMCs, taken 15 days after the yellow fever booster vaccination. The receptor set was obtained from a man aged 30-40 years who received the YFV17D yellow fever vaccine. CDR3s include the opening cysteine and the closing phenylalanine or tryptophan.

V	J	CDR3
TRBV19	TRBJ2-7	CASSIDPGATYEQYF
TRBV18	TRBJ2-7	CASSLPDRGYEQYF
TRBV20-1	TRBJ2-1	CSARFGSHGNEQFF
TRBV20-1	TRBJ2-7	CSARAGQVVREQYF
TRBV7-2	TRBJ2-1	CASSPGGLGNEQFF
TRBV7-2	TRBJ2-2	CASSLGLVFTGELFF
TRBV29-1	TRBJ1-2	CSVGPQGDGYTF
TRBV15	TRBJ1-6	CATSRVLPGQGDSPLHF
TRBV12-3/TRBV12-4	TRBJ2-3	CASSPPGTSDTDTQYF
TRBV5-1	TRBJ2-7	CASSRGLADEQYF
TRBV5-4	TRBJ2-7	CASSLTVGQGYEQYF
TRBV20-1	TRBJ2-5	CSARDPRQPQGTQYF
TRBV20-1	TRBJ2-5	CSANSGTGGVRETQYF
TRBV20-1	TRBJ2-1	CSAPGGRNEQFF
TRBV11-1	TRBJ2-1	CASSLNPRLASTYNEQFF
TRBV5-1	TRBJ2-5	CASSRFSGSEETQYF
TRBV5-6	TRBJ2-5	CASRFKWGETQYF
TRBV12-3/TRBV12-4	TRBJ2-2	CASTLEWLAGSSGELFF
TRBV20-1	TRBJ2-1	CSGSGSSYEQFF
TRBV7-6	TRBJ2-2	CASSREVQGPNTGELFF
TRBV20-1	TRBJ1-4	CSARGQGAANEKLFF
TRBV29-1	TRBJ2-4	CSVEPLTGGNIAKNIQYF
TRBV6-2/TRBV6-3	TRBJ2-3	CASRGSATDTQYF
TRBV28	TRBJ2-1	CASSFGTGFNNEQFF
TRBV7-8	TRBJ2-5	CASQTRKETQYF
TRBV12-3/TRBV12-4	TRBJ2-5	CASTFGETQYF
TRBV28	TRBJ1-5	CASTPPFQPQHF
TRBV28	TRBJ2-6	CASSPPLALSGANVLTF
TRBV5-1	TRBJ2-7	CASSLGADRAYEQYF
TRBV28	TRBJ2-7	CASSFGGPNEQYF
TRBV28	TRBJ2-7	CASTKLAGTYEQYF
TRBV5-1	TRBJ1-1	CASSRDSMNTEAFF
TRBV27	TRBJ1-1	CASSLRGGATEAFF